This TCR beta chain was sequenced during a study of blood T cells in healthy people across ages. Ten or more counts support this clonotype. Primers used in a second PCR of roughly 6 to 12 cycles were a sample-barcoded 5' primer and a J-beta primer mix. TCRdb itself ran the 5' RACE reads through MiXCR, one entry per CDR3 protein. The table has about 580,000 distinct CDR3 sequences, 40% to 50% seen once. The CDR3 is made up of 16 amino acids. The germline V gene has CDR1 MDHEN and CDR2 SYDVKM. V lost 3 bases to trimming and J lost 6 bases; unmatched junction nucleotides: 12. This chain links TRBV28 with TRBJ2-7, with 9 nucleotides matching TRBD2. The receptor was derived from a man older than 75 in good health. The sequenced sample was blood. The DNA for the CDR3 is TGTGCCAGCAGTTTGGGGCTAGCGGGACCTCCAGGCGAGCAGTACTTC. Translated: CASSLGLAGPPGEQYF.